The present entry profiles one T cell receptor (beta chain) with its context. Its antigen remains undetermined. No base qualities exist here, and no much larger clone lies one base off it. Each collaborating institution followed its own protocols to collect whole blood in K2EDTA tubes. For TCRbeta analysis, collaborators shipped samples in one of three forms: frozen whole blood, isolated PBMCs, or DNA extracted from either of those sample types. CDR1 and CDR2 were assigned from the germline V gene as SGHRS and YFSETQ. The junction shows trimming of 5 bases on V and 5 bases on J, and the gene matches do not reach 8 bases of it. The CDR3 holds 15 amino acids from the cysteine to the phenylalanine. Kept here is only the CDR3 DNA, which spans 45 bases and is read in frame from base 1. This record comes from a study of blood T cell repertoires in COVID-19 (TCRdb year 2020). In the study overall: Samples from collaborators originated in the United States, Italy and Spain and spanned both the acute and convalescent phases of COVID-19. The material from the prospective study consisted of cDNA or gDNA derived from T cells, B-cell-depleted T cells, or PBMCs. Subjects who had been exposed to COVID-19, were actively infected with it, or had recovered from it provided the deeply sampled blood TCRbeta repertoires that made up the dataset. The repertoires were made available in a free public database intended to serve as a resource for research on the immune response to SARS-CoV-2. Samples were obtained from the ongoing ImmuneRACE study (first 160 participants) and from approximately 1,200 subjects provided by 6 global collaborators. The sample metadata nearly always contained a de-identified subject ID, COVID-19 status, age in years and sex. Where available, HLA class I and class II types were obtained from metadata supplied by the sample provider rather than from assay-based typing. Broad study findings and their caveats: The quantity of clinical and demographic metadata differed by source and by participant and was supplied without curation.

The immunoSEQ Assay, a bias-controlled multiplex PCR, was used to amplify TCRbeta CDR3 regions from genomic DNA. On the study's bioinformatics: Nucleated cell counts per sample were estimated from amplification of reference gene primers within the assay. To quantify the absolute abundance of each unique TCRbeta CDR3 rearrangement, sequence reads were collapsed and filtered. Productive Simpson clonality was computed per sample as the square root of Simpson's diversity index over productive rearrangements. TCRdb obtained this table from immuneACCESS and retained in-frame rearrangements with V and J assigned. These tables miss some clones; where compared with another copy, unresolved V genes account for less than half of the shortfall, and the remainder is unexplained. That table gives V, J and clone size, and the DNA gave D and trimming. The sample has roughly 120,000 clones on record, 82% of them singletons. About 12% of the sample is taken by the ten largest.

The TCR sequence derives from a human donor in a cohort sampled during active COVID-19. The sequenced sample consisted of peripheral blood. The chain uses TRBV5-1 and TRBJ2-1; TRBD2 aligns with 9 central bases. The CDR3 amino acid sequence is: CASSIEPSGNNEQFF. The nucleotide sequence reads TGCGCCAGCAGTATTGAACCTAGCGGGAACAATGAGCAGTTCTTC.